These T cell receptor beta chains were read from a single sample in a study of blood T cell repertoires in COVID-19. Assay: immunoSEQ multiplex PCR; the TCRdb copy retains only in-frame clones and omits some. The data contain approximately 250,000 clones, about 86% of them singletons. The sequenced sample consisted of PBMCs or T cells enriched from blood (not recorded which). The origin of the receptors is a man aged 25 to 40 with acute COVID-19. The conserved cysteine and the conserved F or W are not part of the CDR3 here.

J,V,CDR3
TRBJ1-6,TRBV5-1,ASSPKGTENSPLH
TRBJ1-1,TRBV5-4,ASSLDLGRGTEAF
TRBJ1-1,TRBV25-1,ASSESGDSEAF
TRBJ2-3,TRBV11-2,ASSLAPGSSTDTQY
TRBJ1-2,TRBV12-3/TRBV12-4,ASSLLDYGYT
TRBJ1-2,TRBV28,ASSLWGYSQGEMDGYT
TRBJ2-6,TRBV24-1,ATSDRGSSGANVLT
TRBJ1-5,TRBV5-1,ASSLGGGRSNQPQH
TRBJ1-1,TRBV7-3,ASSLRREAF
TRBJ2-4,TRBV28,ASTTGVAKNIQY
TRBJ1-1,TRBV6-5,ASKRSTSTEAF
TRBJ2-5,TRBV12-3/TRBV12-4,ASSFWREETQY
TRBJ2-1,TRBV6-5,ASSSTVIYEQF
TRBJ2-1,TRBV7-6,ASSPRLAGVYNEQF
TRBJ1-3,TRBV27,ASSQYLGGNTIY
TRBJ2-1,TRBV6-7,ASSYFGQGYNEQF
TRBJ2-1,TRBV25-1,ASSELNRENYNEQF
TRBJ2-1,TRBV9,ASSTSGGTEQF
TRBJ1-3,TRBV5-1,ASSIAGETGNTIY
TRBJ1-1,TRBV18,ASSPLGDRHTEAF
TRBJ2-3,TRBV29-1,SVGTSGGAGDTQY
TRBJ1-5,TRBV3-1/TRBV3-2,ASSQRMGSGQPQH
TRBJ1-1,TRBV28,ASSLGERNTEAF
TRBJ1-5,TRBV15,ATSSDIRVRQPQH
TRBJ1-6,TRBV5-4,ASTGGPYGNSPLH
TRBJ2-2,TRBV7-9,ASSSPPGMNTGELF
TRBJ2-1,TRBV5-4,ASSFSSGEF
TRBJ1-6,TRBV28,ASRLRGHGSPLH
TRBJ2-1,TRBV9,ASSPRTAGNEQF
TRBJ1-4,TRBV4-3,ASSQPGQGINEKLF
TRBJ1-2,TRBV3-1/TRBV3-2,ASSHYAERGNGYT
TRBJ2-4,TRBV6-2/TRBV6-3,ASSLEVLIAKNIQY
TRBJ2-2,TRBV4-1,ASSSGTSGPRGELF
TRBJ2-2,TRBV6-5,ASSYGGDTGELF
TRBJ1-3,TRBV9,ASSVSSGSTIY
TRBJ2-1,TRBV19,ASSIRSSGEQF
TRBJ2-2,TRBV4-1,ASSALGGRVGELF
TRBJ1-5,TRBV28,ASSLNPQNQPQH
TRBJ1-5,TRBV6-1,ASSESGGAWQPQH
TRBJ2-2,TRBV7-3,ASSLIGGVGAGELF
TRBJ2-5,TRBV28,ASSVVLGQHKETQY
TRBJ1-5,TRBV27,ASSLTNQPQH
TRBJ1-1,TRBV5-5,ASSLRQGVGNTEAF
TRBJ2-5,TRBV19,ASSLMRTGKETQY
TRBJ2-2,TRBV5-4,ASSLDRLDTGELF
TRBJ2-3,TRBV12-5,ASGSALAFTQY
TRBJ1-6,TRBV6-5,ASTGGKGRSPLH
TRBJ1-2,TRBV5-1,ASSLAGTGGGYT
TRBJ1-2,TRBV18,ASSPRDRVWIGYT
TRBJ2-5,TRBV15,ATSSTQTGYQETQY
TRBJ1-1,TRBV27,ASSTPLRTEAF
TRBJ1-6,TRBV27,ASSRNRASSGSPLH
TRBJ1-4,TRBV7-3,ASRGQGLANEKLF
TRBJ1-1,TRBV9,ASSVGDRGTEAF
TRBJ1-2,TRBV6-5,ASSLLGQGNFGYT